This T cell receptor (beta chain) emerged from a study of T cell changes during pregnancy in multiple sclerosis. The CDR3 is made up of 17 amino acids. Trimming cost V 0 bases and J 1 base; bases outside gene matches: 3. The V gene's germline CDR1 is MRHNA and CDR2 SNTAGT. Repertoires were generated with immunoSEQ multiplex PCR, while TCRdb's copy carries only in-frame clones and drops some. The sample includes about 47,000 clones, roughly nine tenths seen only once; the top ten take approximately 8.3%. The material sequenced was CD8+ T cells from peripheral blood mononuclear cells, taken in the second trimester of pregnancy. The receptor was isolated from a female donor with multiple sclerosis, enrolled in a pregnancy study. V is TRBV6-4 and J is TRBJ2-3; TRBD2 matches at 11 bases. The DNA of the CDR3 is TGTGCCAGCAGTGACTCCCATAGCGGGGGGGGCACAGATACGCAGTATTTT. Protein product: CASSDSHSGGGTDTQYF.